This entry describes one T cell receptor beta chain. The antigen is not known. The data are from a study of T-cell memory formation after mild COVID-19. About the study: TCR clusters were mostly donor specific. Study-level points and caveats: Shrinking CD4+ clones resided mostly in CM and EM, and CD8+ ones in EMRA.

Constant-segment primers served in 5'RACE that generated TCR alpha and TCR beta cDNA libraries bearing sample barcodes and UMIs. TCRdb re-derived calls from the 5' RACE reads in MiXCR, one entry per CDR3 protein. This table holds 210,000 or so distinct CDR3 sequences, 8% to 11% found once. Trimming stripped 0 bases from V and 4 bases from J, with 9 bases between. Germline CDR1 is LGHNA and CDR2 is YSLEER. This CDR3 comprises 14 residues. The sample was PBMCs or a T cell subset sorted from them (not recorded which). The source of this sequence is a man aged 18 to 30 who had mild COVID-19 (a few samples of this study predate the infection). Cell type and time point are not known. This sequence joins TRBV4-3 and TRBJ1-2, with no clear D. CDR3 nucleotide sequence: TGCGCCAGCAGCCAAGATCCGGGAGGCTATGGCTACACCTTC. It is translated as CASSQDPGGYGYTF.